This entry concerns a single T cell receptor (beta chain). The record originates from a study of shared clonotypes between healthy human individuals. Here immunoSEQ multiplex PCR was the method, and the copy in TCRdb shows in-frame clones only, minus some. The table has 550,000 to 700,000 clones, 55% to 85% seen once. After removal of 1 base from V and 5 bases from J, the junction contained 11 bases not matched to a gene. The germline CDR1 and CDR2 sequences are SQVTM and ANQGSEA. The CDR3 is 17 amino acids. The chain links TRBV29-1 to TRBJ2-1; TRBD2 aligns across 10 bases. The source of this sequence is a woman aged 25 to 45 in good health. Sequenced input: memory CD4+ T cells sorted from blood. The subset: CD45RA-negative fraction. The CDR3 protein is CSVEVLWLAGAHNEQFF. In DNA, the CDR3 is TGCAGCGTTGAAGTTTTATGGCTAGCGGGAGCCCACAATGAGCAGTTCTTC.